Listed below are T cell receptor beta chains from one sample, sequenced in a study of T cells in Graves' hyperthyroidism and ophthalmopathy. TCRdb re-called the multiplex PCR reads with MiXCR, one entry per CDR3 protein. The data contain 350,000 to 400,000 distinct CDR3 sequences, less than 20% of them seen just once; the ten biggest clones take up 40%. The material sequenced was blood. These receptors were obtained from a man between 18 and 29 years old with Graves' ophthalmopathy. Each CDR3 is given with its conserved first and last residue. Fields, in order: V gene, CDR3 length, clone size, J gene, CDR3 protein. Size values are once, few and many counts, or a class for expanded clones, and some rows have none.

TRBV4-1	16	few	TRBJ1-5	CAHHPIGQVTNQPQHF
TRBV9	16	many	TRBJ2-3	CASSVRDASSTDTQYF
TRBV12-3/TRBV12-4	13	many	TRBJ2-7	CASSLSRPGEQYF
TRBV18	16	many	TRBJ1-1	CASSPWGRKSNTEAFF
TRBV10-3	16	NA	TRBJ2-2	CAARTSGGGYTGELFF
TRBV4-1	12	many	TRBJ1-2	CASSQGGFGYTF
TRBV7-2	16	NA	TRBJ2-7	CASSIPTRTSKNEQYF
TRBV28	15	many	TRBJ1-2	CASSETGGAFIGYTF
TRBV11-2	13	many	TRBJ1-6	CASSSTGYSPLHF
TRBV5-1	11	many	TRBJ2-7	CASKGEYEQYF
TRBV5-1	15	few	TRBJ2-5	CASSLGGHTQETQYF
TRBV2	13	many	TRBJ2-2	CASQGPGTGELFF
TRBV6-1	14	NA	TRBJ2-1	CASSRDRGRGEQFF
TRBV6-5	13	many	TRBJ2-2	CASSSGSAGELFF
TRBV19	13	few	TRBJ2-7	CASSEDVSYEQYF
TRBV24-1	15	few	TRBJ2-1	CATSDQTGAGNEQFF
TRBV7-3	17	many	TRBJ2-2	CASSDRDRAANTGELFF
TRBV20-1	14	many	TRBJ2-7	CSAASGSSSYEQYF
TRBV9	17	NA	TRBJ2-4	CASSGTRQGGTQNIQYF
TRBV3-1	15	many	TRBJ1-1	CASSQGGAIYTEAFF
TRBV7-3	15	few	TRBJ2-2	CASSYYTGGGGELFF
TRBV10-2	14	few	TRBJ2-2	CASSRDTVSGELFF
TRBV27	14	many	TRBJ1-1	CASSLRGLGTEAFF
TRBV4-2	14	NA	TRBJ1-2	CASSQGQGAGGYTF
TRBV9	15	NA	TRBJ2-1	CASSARDRGMNEQFF
TRBV20-1	13	many	TRBJ1-1	CSAPGNLNTEAFF
TRBV24-1	14	NA	TRBJ2-2	CATRPTVNTGELFF
TRBV20-1	12	many	TRBJ2-7	CSARLPGYEQYF
TRBV4-1	14	few	TRBJ1-2	CASSPTWVTYGYTF
TRBV11-2	17	NA	TRBJ2-3	CASSLELAGGAADTQYF
TRBV28	13	many	TRBJ2-2	CASSAPNTGELFF
TRBV4-1	14	once	TRBJ2-2	CASSHTGAPGELFF
TRBV3-1	17	NA	TRBJ2-6	CASSQDVGSGGANVLTF
TRBV20-1	11	NA	TRBJ2-2	CSAPRTGELFF
TRBV29-1	13	NA	TRBJ1-2	CSAPEGQNYGYTF
TRBV27	14	many	TRBJ1-1	CASSLSLGNTEAFF
TRBV4-2	15	NA	TRBJ2-7	CASSQDVFAGDEQYF
TRBV7-6	17	many	TRBJ2-7	CASSLTVGAGISGEQYF
TRBV5-1	14	many	TRBJ1-2	CASSLGASNYGYTF
TRBV12-3/TRBV12-4	18	few	TRBJ2-2	CASSLTSGGTWYSGELFF
TRBV5-5	16	NA	TRBJ2-1	CASSQGASGEGNEQFF
TRBV3-1	15	few	TRBJ1-6	CASSPDGAYNSPLHF
TRBV4-1	16	many	TRBJ2-3	CASSPYGTGVQDTQYF
TRBV11-2	14	many	TRBJ2-4	CASRTSGARDIQYF
TRBV5-6	14	once	TRBJ2-7	CASSSLDSTYEQYF
TRBV12-3/TRBV12-4	18	few	TRBJ2-6	CASSSRTVYFSGANVLTF
TRBV12-3/TRBV12-4	14	many	TRBJ2-4	CASSPGLAVNIQYF
TRBV12-3/TRBV12-4	19	many	TRBJ1-4	CASSPPTGEVLGMGEKLFF
TRBV5-1	16	few	TRBJ1-3	CASSYSTGAAGNTIYF
TRBV2	15	many	TRBJ2-3	CASSESRGYTDTQYF